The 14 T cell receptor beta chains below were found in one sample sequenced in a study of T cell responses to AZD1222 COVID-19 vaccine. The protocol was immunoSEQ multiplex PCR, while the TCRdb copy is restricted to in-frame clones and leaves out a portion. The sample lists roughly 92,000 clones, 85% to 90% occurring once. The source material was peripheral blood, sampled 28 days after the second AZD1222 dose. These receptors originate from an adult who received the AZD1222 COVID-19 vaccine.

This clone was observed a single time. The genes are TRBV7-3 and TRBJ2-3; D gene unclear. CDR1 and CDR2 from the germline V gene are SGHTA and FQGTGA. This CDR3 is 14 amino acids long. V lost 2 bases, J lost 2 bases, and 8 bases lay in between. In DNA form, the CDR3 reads TGTGCCAGCAGCTTAGGGGTCGCCACAGATACGCAGTATTTT. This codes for CASSLGVATDTQYF.

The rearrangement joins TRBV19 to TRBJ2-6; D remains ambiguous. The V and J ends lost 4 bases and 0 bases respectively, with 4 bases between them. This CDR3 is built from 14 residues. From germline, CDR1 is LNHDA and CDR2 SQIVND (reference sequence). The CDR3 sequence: CASSTASGANVLTF. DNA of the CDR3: TGTGCCAGTAGTACGGCCTCTGGGGCCAACGTCCTGACTTTC. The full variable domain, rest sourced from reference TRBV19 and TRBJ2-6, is DGGITQSPKYLFRKEGQNVTLSCEQNLNHDAMYWYRQDPGQGLRLIYYSQIVNDFQKGDIAEGYSVSREKKESFPLTVTSAQKNPTAFYLCASSTASGANVLTFGAGSRLTVL.

The CDR3 DNA sequence: TGTGCCAGCAGCTTTTATTACAATCAGCCCCAGCATTTT. It codes for CASSFYYNQPQHF. This chain joins TRBV5-5 and TRBJ1-5; no clear D gene. The V gene's germline CDR1 is SGHKS and CDR2 YYEKEE (reference sequence). This CDR3 region has 13 residues. The V and J ends lost 2 bases and 3 bases respectively, with 6 bases between them.

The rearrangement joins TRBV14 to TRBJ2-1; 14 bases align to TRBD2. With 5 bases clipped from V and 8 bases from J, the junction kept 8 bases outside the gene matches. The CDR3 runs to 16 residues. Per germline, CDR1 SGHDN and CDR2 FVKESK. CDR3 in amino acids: CASSSRLAGGLDEQFF. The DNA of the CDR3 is TGTGCCAGCAGCTCCCGACTAGCGGGGGGGCTCGATGAGCAGTTCTTC.

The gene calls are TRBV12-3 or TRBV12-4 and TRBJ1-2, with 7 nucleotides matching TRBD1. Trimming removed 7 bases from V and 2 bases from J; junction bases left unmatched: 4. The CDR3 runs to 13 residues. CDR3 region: CASNLQGNYGYTF. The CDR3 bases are TGTGCCAGCAACTTACAGGGGAACTATGGCTACACCTTC.

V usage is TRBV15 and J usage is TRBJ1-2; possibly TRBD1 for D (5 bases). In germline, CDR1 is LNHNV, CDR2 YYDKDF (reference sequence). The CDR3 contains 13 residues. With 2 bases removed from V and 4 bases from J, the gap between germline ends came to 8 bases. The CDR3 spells CATSRQGAYGYTF. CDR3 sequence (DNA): TGTGCCACCAGCAGACAGGGTGCCTATGGCTACACCTTC.

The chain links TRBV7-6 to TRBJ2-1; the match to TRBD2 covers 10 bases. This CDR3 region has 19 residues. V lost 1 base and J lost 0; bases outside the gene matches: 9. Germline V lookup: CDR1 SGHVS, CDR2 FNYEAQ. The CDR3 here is CASSLVASGGLYSYNEQFF. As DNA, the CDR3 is TGTGCCAGCAGCTTAGTGGCTAGCGGGGGCCTCTACTCCTACAATGAGCAGTTCTTC.

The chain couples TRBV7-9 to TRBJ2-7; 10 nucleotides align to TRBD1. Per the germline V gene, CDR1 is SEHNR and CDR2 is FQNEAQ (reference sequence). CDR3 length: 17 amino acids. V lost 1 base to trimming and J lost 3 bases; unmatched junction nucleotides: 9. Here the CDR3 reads CASSLGGAGQGNYEQYF. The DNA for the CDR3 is TGTGCCAGCAGCTTAGGTGGGGCGGGACAGGGGAACTACGAGCAGTACTTC.

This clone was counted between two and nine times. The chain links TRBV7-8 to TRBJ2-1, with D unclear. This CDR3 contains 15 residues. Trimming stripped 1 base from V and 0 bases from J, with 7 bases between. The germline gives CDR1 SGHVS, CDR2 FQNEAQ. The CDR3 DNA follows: TGTGCCAGCAGCTTAGGAGTCAGCTCCTACAATGAGCAGTTCTTC. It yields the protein CASSLGVSSYNEQFF.

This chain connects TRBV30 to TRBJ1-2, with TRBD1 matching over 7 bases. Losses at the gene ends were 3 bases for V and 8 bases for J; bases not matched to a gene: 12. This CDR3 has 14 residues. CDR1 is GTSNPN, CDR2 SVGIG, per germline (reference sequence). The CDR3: CAWSATGSGGGYTF. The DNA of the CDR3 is TGTGCCTGGAGCGCGACAGGGTCCGGTGGAGGCTACACCTTC.

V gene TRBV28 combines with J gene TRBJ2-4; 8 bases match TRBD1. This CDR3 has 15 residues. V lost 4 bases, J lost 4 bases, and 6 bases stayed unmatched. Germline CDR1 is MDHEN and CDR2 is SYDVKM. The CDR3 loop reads CASSSAGTGKNIQYF. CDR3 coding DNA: TGTGCCAGCAGTTCTGCTGGGACAGGTAAAAACATTCAGTACTTC. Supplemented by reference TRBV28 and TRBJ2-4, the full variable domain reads DVKVTQSSRYLVKRTGEKVFLECVQDMDHENMFWYRQDPGLGLRLIYFSYDVKMKEKGDIPEGYSVSREKKERFSLILESASTNQTSMYLCASSSAGTGKNIQYFGAGTRLSVL.

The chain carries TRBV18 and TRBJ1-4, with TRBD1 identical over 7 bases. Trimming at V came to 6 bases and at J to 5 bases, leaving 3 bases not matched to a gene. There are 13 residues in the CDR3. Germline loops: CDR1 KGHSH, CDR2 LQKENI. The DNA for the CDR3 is TGTGCCAGCTCCAAGGGACAGAATGAAAAACTGTTTTTT. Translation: CASSKGQNEKLFF.

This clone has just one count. DNA of the CDR3: TGCGCCAGCAGCTTGGTGGGGGAAAACATTCAGTACTTC. As protein: CASSLVGENIQYF. The chain carries TRBV5-1 and TRBJ2-4; TRBD1 or TRBD2 may be the D gene (5 bases each). V shed 0 bases and J shed 5 bases, with 6 bases lying between them. The CDR3 extends over 13 amino acids. Germline values: CDR1 SGHRS, CDR2 YFSETQ.

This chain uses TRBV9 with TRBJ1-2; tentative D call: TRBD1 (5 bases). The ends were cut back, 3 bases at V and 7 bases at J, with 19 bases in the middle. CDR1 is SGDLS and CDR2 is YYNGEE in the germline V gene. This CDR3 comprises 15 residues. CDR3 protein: CASSAVQGPTSGYTF. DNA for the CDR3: TGTGCCAGCAGCGCGGTTCAGGGACCCACCAGTGGCTACACCTTC.